The 24 T cell receptor beta chains presented below share a single source sample, sequenced in a study of T cell responses to AZD1222 COVID-19 vaccine. Repertoires were generated with immunoSEQ multiplex PCR, while TCRdb's copy carries only in-frame clones and drops some. Here the sample spans 150,000 to 200,000 clones, about 95% being singletons. The sequenced sample was peripheral blood, obtained on day 0 of AZD1222 vaccination. The receptors were gathered from an adult in good health.

The rearrangement joins TRBV27 to TRBJ1-1; no clear D gene. This CDR3 spans 14 amino acids. Germline loops: CDR1 MNHEY, CDR2 SMNVEV (reference sequence). Deletions cut 4 bases from V and 0 bases from J, with 9 bases between. The CDR3 loop is CASSSTYMNTEAFF. The DNA for the CDR3 is TGTGCCAGCAGTTCGACTTACATGAACACTGAAGCTTTCTTT.

This chain links TRBV30 with TRBJ1-5; D remains ambiguous. Germline V gene lookup returns CDR1 GTSNPN and CDR2 SVGIG (reference sequence). The CDR3 extends over 15 amino acids. Trimming left V 3 bases short and J 0 bases short, with 12 bases between. CDR3 nucleotide sequence: TGTGCCTGGAGCCGGGGTTCCGATAGCAATCAGCCCCAGCATTTT. Protein sequence: CAWSRGSDSNQPQHF.

This chain links TRBV28 with TRBJ1-1; D remains ambiguous. Trimming left V 4 bases short and J 4 bases short, with 10 bases between. The CDR3 has 13 amino acids. CDR1 MDHEN and CDR2 SYDVKM come from the germline V gene. CDR3 DNA: TGTGCCAGCAGTTCGGCAGTGGGCACTGAAGCTTTCTTT. Its translation is CASSSAVGTEAFF.

The chain recombines TRBV19 with TRBJ1-1; TRBD1 is a possible D gene (5 bases). This CDR3 region has 14 residues. Germline V lookup: CDR1 LNHDA, CDR2 SQIVND (reference sequence). V lost 3 bases, J lost 4 bases, and 12 bases lay in between. The CDR3 region has the DNA TGTGCCAGTAGTATTAAGGCAGGGTTCACTGAAGCTTTCTTT. Its protein product is CASSIKAGFTEAFF.

The gene calls are TRBV4-1 and TRBJ1-6, with a weak D call TRBD1 (5 bases). CDR1 is MGHRA and CDR2 is YSYEKL in the germline V gene. This CDR3 comprises 16 residues. The V and J ends lost 5 bases and 7 bases respectively, with 18 bases between them. The CDR3 protein is CASSSRGGTQNSPLHF. The DNA of the CDR3 is TGCGCCAGCAGCTCGCGTGGGGGGACTCAAAATTCACCCCTCCACTTT.

This chain connects TRBV10-2 to TRBJ1-5; no definite D call. Trimming stripped 4 bases from V and 6 bases from J, with 13 bases between. This CDR3 has 14 amino acids. From germline, CDR1 is WSHSY and CDR2 SAAADI. The CDR3 region is CASSGGREAQPQHF. The CDR3, as DNA: TGCGCCAGCAGTGGGGGAAGGGAGGCTCAGCCCCAGCATTTT.

This chain joins TRBV2 and TRBJ1-2; 9 bases line up with TRBD1. J lost 7 bases, V lost 5 bases, and 5 bases had no gene match. CDR1 SNHLY and CDR2 FYNNEI come from the germline V gene. The CDR3 has 13 amino acids. This CDR3 is CASSPRQGVGYTF. The CDR3 DNA is TGTGCCAGCAGTCCTCGACAGGGGGTTGGCTACACCTTC.

The chain recombines TRBV6-5 with TRBJ1-2; TRBD1 is a possible D gene (5 bases). CDR1 and CDR2 from the germline V gene are MNHEY and SVGAGI. This CDR3 region has 13 residues. Trimming removed 8 bases at V and 0 bases at J, with 10 bases between. The CDR3 sequence: CASRDSANYGYTF. The CDR3 nucleotides read TGTGCCAGCCGAGACAGCGCTAACTATGGCTACACCTTC.

The sample holds one count of this clone. J is TRBJ2-7 and V is TRBV5-4; tentatively, D is TRBD1 (7 bases). The CDR3 runs 15 residues. Germline V lookup: CDR1 SGHNT, CDR2 YYREEE (reference sequence). V lost 4 bases to trimming and J lost 3 bases, with 17 bases between them. CDR3 DNA sequence: TGTGCCAGCAGCGACGGGGGACAGTCGAGCTACGAGCAGTACTTC. Encoded protein: CASSDGGQSSYEQYF.

The rearrangement links TRBV15 to TRBJ1-4; weak D call: TRBD1 (5 bases). The length of the CDR3 is 14 residues. Deletions cut 3 bases from V and 8 bases from J, with 13 bases between. In germline, CDR1 is LNHNV, CDR2 YYDKDF (reference sequence). The CDR3 spells CATSRGWGEEKLFF. CDR3 coding DNA: TGTGCCACCAGCAGGGGGTGGGGCGAGGAAAAACTGTTTTTT.

The rearrangement joins TRBV6-1 to TRBJ2-2; TRBD1 matches at 7 bases. The CDR3 runs to 16 residues. With V trimmed by 4 bases and J by 7 bases, 12 bases remained unmatched. The germline V gene encodes CDR1 MNHNS and CDR2 SASEGT. CDR3: CASSARPRGQGGELFF. CDR3 DNA: TGTGCCAGCAGTGCGCGCCCAAGGGGGCAGGGCGGGGAGCTGTTTTTT.

The V call is TRBV5-1, the J call TRBJ2-5; either TRBD1 or TRBD2 may fit D (6 bases each). This CDR3 region has 16 residues. Trimming removed 1 base at V and 2 bases at J, with 15 bases between. Germline assignment: CDR1 SGHRS and CDR2 YFSETQ. CDR3 nucleotides: TGCGCCAGCAGCTTGTTGGGGGGCGCCGGGCAAGAGACCCAGTACTTC. The encoded protein is CASSLLGGAGQETQYF.

The chain recombines TRBV7-3 with TRBJ2-1; 13 positions agree with TRBD2. Per germline, CDR1 SGHTA and CDR2 FQGTGA. J was trimmed by 6 bases and V by 0 bases; bases with no gene match: 2. The CDR3 length is 16 residues. In DNA, the CDR3 is TGTGCCAGCAGCTTAACAAGGACTAGCGGGGGCAATGAGCAGTTCTTC. Translated, it gives CASSLTRTSGGNEQFF. Together with reference TRBV7-3 and TRBJ2-1, the CDR3 gives the full variable domain: GAGVSQTPSNKVTEKGKYVELRCDPISGHTALYWYRQSLGQGPEFLIYFQGTGAADDSGLPNDRFFAVRPEGSVSTLKIQRTERGDSAVYLCASSLTRTSGGNEQFFGPGTRLTVL.

A remark on this clone: Compared with germline, one end of the junction differs, possibly owing to a read error. The chain uses TRBV4-1 and TRBJ2-1, with D perhaps TRBD2 (6 bases). Per the germline V gene, CDR1 is MGHRA and CDR2 is YSYEKL. CDR3 length: 13 amino acids. Here the CDR3 DNA reads TGCGCCAGCAGCTCCGGGCCAGGGACTGAGGAGTTCTTC. It yields the protein CASSSGPGTEEFF.

The rearrangement links TRBV5-1 to TRBJ1-4; 7 bases are a match to TRBD1. V lost 4 bases and J lost 7; bases outside the gene matches: 7. CDR3 length: 14 residues. Germline V CDR1 and CDR2: SGHRS, YFSETQ. The CDR3 DNA sequence: TGCGCCAGCAGCCAGGGGACAGCTGGTGAAAAACTGTTTTTT. Translated, it gives CASSQGTAGEKLFF.

V usage is TRBV3-1 (or the pseudogene TRBV3-2) and J usage is TRBJ2-1, with a weak D call TRBD1 (5 bases). The V end lost 8 bases, the J end lost 9 bases, and 11 bases lay between the germline ends. The length of the CDR3 is 11 residues. Germline CDR1 is LGHDT and CDR2 is YNNKEL (reference sequence). The CDR3 spells CASGLRGEQFF. The CDR3 nucleotides are TGTGCCAGCGGCCTTAGGGGTGAGCAGTTCTTC.

Regarding this clone: This sample includes further DNA sequences coding for the same CDR3. V usage is TRBV3-1 (or the pseudogene TRBV3-2) and J usage is TRBJ2-7; the D gene is possibly TRBD1 (6 bases). From germline, CDR1 is LGHDT and CDR2 YNNKEL (reference sequence). Trimming removed 4 bases from V and 1 base from J, with 8 bases in between. The CDR3 contains 13 residues. DNA of the CDR3: TGTGCCAGCAGCCCCGGACAGTCCTACGAGCAGTACTTC. Residues: CASSPGQSYEQYF.

The rearrangement uses TRBV5-1 and TRBJ2-3; D gene ambiguous. V was cut by 5 bases and J by 4 bases, with 5 bases left in between. This CDR3 region has 11 residues. CDR1 and CDR2 (germline): SGHRS, YFSETQ. CDR3 DNA: TGCGCCAGCAGGCAGTCAGATACGCAGTATTTT. Its translation: CASRQSDTQYF. The full variable domain, with the rest looked up from reference TRBV5-1 and TRBJ2-3, is KAGVTQTPRYLIKTRGQQVTLSCSPISGHRSVSWYQQTPGQGLQFLFEYFSETQRNKGNFPGRFSGRQFSNSRSEMNVSTLELGDSALYLCASRQSDTQYFGPGTRLTVL.

The chain has TRBV19 and TRBJ1-5, with a tentative D call TRBD1 (5 bases). The V and J ends lost 7 bases and 2 bases respectively, with 15 bases between them. CDR1 is LNHDA, CDR2 SQIVND, per germline (reference sequence). The CDR3 runs to 15 residues. CDR3 sequence: CASIPGSRGNQPQHF. Here the CDR3 DNA reads TGTGCCAGTATCCCAGGGTCGAGGGGCAATCAGCCCCAGCATTTT.

This rearrangement joins TRBV7-2 to TRBJ2-3; unclear D gene. V was shortened by 2 bases and J by 0 bases, with 6 bases between the two germline ends. CDR3 size: 14 residues. The germline CDR1 and CDR2 sequences are SGHTA and FQGNSA. CDR3 DNA sequence: TGTGCCAGCAGCTTAATAAGTAGCACAGATACGCAGTATTTT. Translating gives CASSLISSTDTQYF.

The chain has TRBV12-3 or TRBV12-4 and TRBJ1-3; a weak D match, TRBD1 (5 bases). Trimming pared 2 bases from V and 13 bases from J, leaving 15 bases between. This CDR3 is 13 amino acids long. The CDR3 DNA follows: TGTGCCAGCAGTTTAAACAGGCTCAATTGGATATATTTT. Encoded protein: CASSLNRLNWIYF.

The chain is built from TRBV20-1 and TRBJ1-5; tentative D call: TRBD1 (5 bases). This CDR3 spans 15 amino acids. V was pared by 3 bases and J by 5 bases, with 17 bases between. CDR1 is DFQATT and CDR2 is SNEGSKA in the germline V gene (reference sequence). CDR3 in DNA: TGCAGTGCTAGTACCCCCGGGACCAGGCATCAGCCCCAGCATTTT. Amino acid sequence: CSASTPGTRHQPQHF.

This clone was detected once. CDR3 sequence reads: CASSRQGRKEKLFF. Here the CDR3 DNA reads TGTGCCAGCAGCAGACAGGGGAGGAAAGAAAAACTGTTTTTT. The chain has TRBV5-8 and TRBJ1-4; TRBD1 matches 8 bases. There are 14 residues in the CDR3. Germline V gene lookup returns CDR1 SGHTS and CDR2 YDEGEE. The J segment lost 8 bases and the V segment lost 4 bases, leaving 7 bases of the junction unmatched.

The chain combines TRBV9 with TRBJ1-2; D call uncertain. Trimming left V 3 bases short and J 3 bases short, with 3 bases between. The CDR3 covers 11 residues. The V gene's germline CDR1 is SGDLS and CDR2 YYNGEE. Here the CDR3 reads CASSGHYGYTF. CDR3 nucleotide sequence: TGTGCCAGCAGCGGGCACTATGGCTACACCTTC.